This T cell receptor (beta chain) derives from a study of cytomegalovirus exposure and HLA in healthy donors. Study outcomes and limitations: As was reported, the HLA-A and HLA-B alleles of most subjects were accurately predicted from TCR beta sequences. Among TCR beta chains, those listed as cytomegalovirus-associated numbered about 160.

Trimming took 0 bases from V and 4 from J; bases not matched to a gene: 12. Germline CDR1 is LGHNA and CDR2 is YNFKEQ. The CDR3 sequence is 18 residues long. In its sample, this clone was seen a few times. Its antigen remains unidentified. PCR was performed using 60 Vbeta and 13 Jbeta primers. This table comes from immunoSEQ multiplex PCR, and its TCRdb copy is limited to in-frame clones, with some not included. This sample has 100,000 or so clones; 60% to 80% occur once, and the top ten carry roughly 8.6%. What was sequenced was PBMCs. The chain employs TRBV4-2 and TRBJ2-1, with 7 positions matching TRBD2. This sequence originates from a woman aged 40-49 years in good health and CMV-seropositive. The CDR3 nucleotides read TGTGCCAGCAGCCAAGATCCCGGCGGGGGTCGACGATACAATGAGCAGTTCTTC. It yields the protein CASSQDPGGGRRYNEQFF.